The entry that follows covers one T cell receptor beta chain sequence. The data belong to a study of shared clonotypes between healthy human individuals. Naivety among CD8 cells was defined by CD45RO negativity and positive CCR7 selection, thereby excluding terminally differentiated effector memory CD45RA+ cells. V gave up 8 bases and J gave up 3 bases; unmatched junction bases: 6. CDR1 and CDR2 from the germline V gene are MNHNS and SASEGT. The CDR3 is 14 amino acids. Across several immunoSEQ plates, the genomic DNA of each subset was split evenly. Produced via immunoSEQ multiplex PCR; TCRdb's table is partial and in-frame only. The sample has 1.5 million to 2.5 million clones; approximately 94% are singletons.

Sequencing was performed on naive CD8+ T cells sorted from blood. The chain employs TRBV6-1 and TRBJ2-7; 11 positions match TRBD1. This clonotype originated in a man aged 18 to 29 in good health. CDR3: CASQPGQGDYEQYF. The CDR3 coding sequence is TGTGCCAGCCAACCGGGACAGGGGGACTACGAGCAGTACTTC.